This T cell receptor beta chain was identified in a study of vaccination effects on CD4 cells after COVID-19. Study-wide context: Before sequencing, viral peptide pools were used by the ViraFEST assay to expand antigen-specific CD4+ T cells.

Repertoires were generated with immunoSEQ multiplex PCR, while TCRdb's copy carries only in-frame clones and drops some. The sample records tens of thousands of clones, less than 75% being singletons. Scientists isolated CD4+ T cells after a roughly nine-day culture period ended. Either the mRNA-1273 or the BNT162b2 vaccine was given to participants as two doses. IL-2 medium took the place of half the medium on both days 3 and 7. Notes on this clone: As yet, its antigen is unknown.

CDR3 length: 18 residues. From germline, CDR1 is MNHNS and CDR2 SASEGT. The V end lost 3 bases, the J end lost 1 base, and 21 bases lay between the germline ends. The sequence derives from a human donor who received a COVID-19 vaccine. This chain connects TRBV6-1 to TRBJ2-5; D is undetermined. The sample consisted of CD4+ T cells from PBMCs cultured without peptide, taken after COVID-19 vaccination. The CDR3 region has the DNA TGTGCCAGCAGTGACCCGATCGGACGGATCCTGCTCCAAGAGACCCAGTACTTC. Its protein is CASSDPIGRILLQETQYF.